This record covers a single T cell receptor beta chain. Its antigen remains unknown. The germline CDR1 and CDR2 sequences are DFQATT and SNEGSKA (reference sequence). With V trimmed by 3 bases and J by 1 base, 10 bases remained unmatched. This CDR3 is built from 17 residues. The repertoire was sequenced with immunoSEQ multiplex PCR; TCRdb's copy has only in-frame clones and lacks some. This sample yields roughly 30,000 clones, of which over 55% are seen a single time; approximately 8.7% belongs to the top ten. The record originates from a study of vaccination effects on CD4 cells after COVID-19. Regarding the study as a whole: Infection- and vaccine-induced clones contracted markedly late after vaccination.

After expansion with viral peptide pools in the ViraFEST assay, antigen-specific CD4+ T cells were sequenced. Subsequent to ten to eleven days of culture, CD4+ T cells were isolated. Each participant was administered two doses of either the BNT162b2 or the mRNA-1273 vaccine. Each vaccine recipient was nucleocapsid antibody negative and had no prior SARS-CoV-2 infection. The sequencing here drew on CD4+ T cells from PBMCs cultured with HCoV-NL63 spike peptides, taken after COVID-19 vaccination. This TCR was sampled from a human donor who received a COVID-19 vaccine. The rearrangement joins TRBV20-1 to TRBJ2-1, with TRBD2 matching over 9 bases. DNA for the CDR3: TGCAGTGCTAGTTGGGCGGGAGGGTCAGAATCCTACAATGAGCAGTTCTTC. Translated, it gives CSASWAGGSESYNEQFF.